A selection of T cell receptor beta chains follows, all from one sample in a study of cytomegalovirus exposure and HLA in healthy donors. Sequencing used immunoSEQ multiplex PCR; TCRdb keeps in-frame clones, though not all of them. The top ten clones hold around 0.51% of a sample with approximately 150,000 clones, around 90% of them seen once. Sequencing was done on a sample of PBMCs. The receptor set was obtained from a woman aged 40 to 55 in good health and CMV-seronegative. The conserved cysteine and the conserved F or W are not part of the CDR3 here. D genes are given only for firm matches.

D: -; V: TRBV2; J: TRBJ2-3; CDR3: ASRNRVGTDTQY
D: TRBD1; V: TRBV10-1; J: TRBJ2-7; CDR3: ASSDGTGVYEQY
D: TRBD1; V: TRBV6-5; J: TRBJ1-2; CDR3: ASSDRAYGYT
D: -; V: TRBV7-9; J: TRBJ1-1; CDR3: SSSLGHWAANTEAF
D: TRBD2; V: TRBV6-1; J: TRBJ2-4; CDR3: ASSERASGKNIQY
D: TRBD1; V: TRBV18; J: TRBJ2-7; CDR3: ASSDRQGTHEQY
D: -; V: TRBV4-3; J: TRBJ2-7; CDR3: ASSPNWSGTLYEQY
D: TRBD2; V: TRBV7-9; J: TRBJ2-3; CDR3: ASGDSGGRDTQY
D: -; V: TRBV7-6; J: TRBJ2-7; CDR3: ASSSVADISYEQY
D: -; V: TRBV28; J: TRBJ1-4; CDR3: ASSLLGSLRGKLF
D: -; V: TRBV6-5; J: TRBJ2-7; CDR3: ASSNRVEQY
D: -; V: TRBV10-2; J: TRBJ2-3; CDR3: ASSPSPTDTQY
D: -; V: TRBV5-1; J: TRBJ2-3; CDR3: ASSRAAGSTDTQY
D: -; V: TRBV30; J: TRBJ2-3; CDR3: AWRRLSGTDTQY
D: -; V: TRBV28; J: TRBJ1-1; CDR3: ASIGNQGYGTEAF
D: -; V: TRBV5-6; J: TRBJ2-2; CDR3: ASLTPGELF
D: -; V: TRBV2; J: TRBJ2-1; CDR3: ASSPGTNNEQF
D: -; V: TRBV6-5; J: TRBJ1-1; CDR3: ASTSQWRGTEAF
D: TRBD1; V: TRBV6-6; J: TRBJ1-2; CDR3: ASSPGGGYGYT
D: -; V: TRBV10-2; J: TRBJ2-7; CDR3: ASIGNSYYEQY
D: -; V: TRBV7-8; J: TRBJ2-7; CDR3: ASSLVFGTTYEQY
D: TRBD2; V: TRBV27; J: TRBJ2-7; CDR3: ASSFGTTSYEQY
D: -; V: TRBV7-9; J: TRBJ2-7; CDR3: ASSFAGWRYEQY
D: -; V: TRBV28; J: TRBJ1-3; CDR3: ASSSGGGTGNTIY
D: TRBD1; V: TRBV9; J: TRBJ2-7; CDR3: ASSLGQGGEQY
D: TRBD1; V: TRBV7-9; J: TRBJ1-4; CDR3: ASRPEGAFEKLF
D: -; V: TRBV7-2; J: TRBJ1-3; CDR3: ASSRPSPGNTIY
D: -; V: TRBV11-3; J: TRBJ2-3; CDR3: ASSFGASASTDTQY
D: TRBD2; V: TRBV2; J: TRBJ2-1; CDR3: ASSGLAGQAQF
D: -; V: TRBV7-9; J: TRBJ2-3; CDR3: ASSLQGDTQY
D: TRBD1; V: TRBV7-8; J: TRBJ1-5; CDR3: ASSFYSGQRNQPQH
D: TRBD1; V: TRBV5-5; J: TRBJ2-4; CDR3: ASIPGQGKNIQY
D: -; V: TRBV29-1; J: TRBJ1-2; CDR3: SVVGGDSSPGYT
D: -; V: TRBV29-1; J: TRBJ1-1; CDR3: SVAREGGTEAF
D: -; V: TRBV27; J: TRBJ2-2; CDR3: ASSAGWGTGELF
D: -; V: TRBV6-6; J: TRBJ2-5; CDR3: ASSYRETQY
D: TRBD1; V: TRBV11-3; J: TRBJ2-2; CDR3: ASSLGQGQNTGELF
D: -; V: TRBV5-8; J: TRBJ1-5; CDR3: ASSLAFSLAQPQH
D: -; V: TRBV7-9; J: TRBJ2-1; CDR3: ASSSGGAGATYNEQF
D: TRBD2; V: TRBV11-3; J: TRBJ2-3; CDR3: ASSPSAGERTDTQY
D: TRBD2; V: TRBV19; J: TRBJ2-1; CDR3: ASRPPGGSYNEQF
D: TRBD1; V: TRBV5-4; J: TRBJ2-3; CDR3: ASSFGQGSADTQY
D: TRBD1; V: TRBV23-1; J: TRBJ2-7; CDR3: ASSRQGCSYEQY
D: TRBD1; V: TRBV6-5; J: TRBJ1-5; CDR3: ASGQGVQPQH
D: TRBD1; V: TRBV5-4; J: TRBJ1-2; CDR3: ASSLVVYNDRDYGYT
D: TRBD1; V: TRBV6-6; J: TRBJ1-6; CDR3: ASSTRGTGGSPLH
D: -; V: TRBV5-5; J: TRBJ1-4; CDR3: ASSQDTGLVVGTNEKLF
D: -; V: TRBV7-2; J: TRBJ2-3; CDR3: ASSPHTDTQY
D: -; V: TRBV7-3; J: TRBJ2-3; CDR3: ASSFVGGSTDTQY
D: TRBD1; V: TRBV5-1; J: TRBJ1-5; CDR3: ASSETGGGQPQH
D: TRBD2; V: TRBV30; J: TRBJ2-1; CDR3: AWSVSGGNEQF
D: -; V: TRBV5-1; J: TRBJ2-2; CDR3: ASSLLANTGELF
D: TRBD1; V: TRBV2; J: TRBJ2-5; CDR3: AGTGEETQY
D: TRBD2; V: TRBV7-9; J: TRBJ2-1; CDR3: ASSLASGGNNEQF
D: -; V: TRBV5-4; J: TRBJ2-1; CDR3: ASSTQENEQF
D: TRBD2; V: TRBV28; J: TRBJ2-7; CDR3: ASSLAASGSYEQY
D: TRBD1; V: TRBV10-3; J: TRBJ1-3; CDR3: AISRGGAGNTIY
D: TRBD1; V: TRBV7-9; J: TRBJ2-7; CDR3: ASSLGQGTNYEQY
D: TRBD2; V: TRBV30; J: TRBJ2-7; CDR3: AWASALAGVGEQY
D: TRBD1; V: TRBV7-2; J: TRBJ2-5; CDR3: ASSRFGTDKETQY